The TCR beta chain described here comes from a study of blood T cell repertoires in COVID-19. At the level of the study: Italy, Spain and the United States were the sources of the convalescent and acute COVID-19 samples. Sample material is recorded as cDNA or gDNA derived from T cells, B-cell-depleted T cells, or PBMCs.

Source study methods: Amplifying reference gene primers gave estimates of nucleated cell counts. TCRdb keeps only in-frame clones here, not all; method: immunoSEQ multiplex PCR. The V and J calls and clone size come from that table; D and trimming were worked out from the DNA. The table records under 170,000 clones, approximately 86% of them present only once. Germline trimming cut 3 bases from V and 5 bases from J; bases unmatched to any gene: 6. The CDR3 has 15 residues. Germline V CDR1 and CDR2: ENHRY, SYGVKD. The chain is built from TRBV10-3 and TRBJ2-2; 7 nucleotides line up with TRBD1. The TCR comes from a woman between 55 and 75 years old with active or convalescent COVID-19. Sequenced material: peripheral blood. In nucleotides, the CDR3 is TGTGCCATCAGTGAACCGGGACAGATAACCGGGGAGCTGTTTTTT. Encoded protein: CAISEPGQITGELFF.